This T cell receptor beta chain was observed in a study of neurological immune-mediated disorders. Broader study findings: No expanded-clone CDR3 amino acid sequence recurred across subjects, suggesting private TCR-beta repertoires.

2 million unsorted PBMCs were stored in RNAlater at -80 °C before RNA extraction. Germline CDR1 SGHTA, CDR2 FQGNSA. The CDR3 runs 13 residues. V shed 4 bases and J 4 bases; nucleotides not matched to a gene: 2. This clonotype was observed at least ten times. What it binds is not known. cDNA synthesis was performed by 5'RACE with 10-nucleotide random UMIs. MiXCR was run by TCRdb on the 5' RACE reads, yielding one entry per CDR3 protein. The table records 50,000 to 60,000 distinct CDR3 sequences, about 2.5% of them present only once. The origin of this receptor is a man aged 50 or older with multiple sclerosis. The sample taken for sequencing was PBMCs. The chain uses TRBV7-2 and TRBJ2-3; TRBD1 agrees at 7 bases. CDR3 protein: CASSYTGADTQYF. CDR3 sequence (DNA): TGTGCCAGCAGCTATACAGGGGCAGATACGCAGTATTTT.